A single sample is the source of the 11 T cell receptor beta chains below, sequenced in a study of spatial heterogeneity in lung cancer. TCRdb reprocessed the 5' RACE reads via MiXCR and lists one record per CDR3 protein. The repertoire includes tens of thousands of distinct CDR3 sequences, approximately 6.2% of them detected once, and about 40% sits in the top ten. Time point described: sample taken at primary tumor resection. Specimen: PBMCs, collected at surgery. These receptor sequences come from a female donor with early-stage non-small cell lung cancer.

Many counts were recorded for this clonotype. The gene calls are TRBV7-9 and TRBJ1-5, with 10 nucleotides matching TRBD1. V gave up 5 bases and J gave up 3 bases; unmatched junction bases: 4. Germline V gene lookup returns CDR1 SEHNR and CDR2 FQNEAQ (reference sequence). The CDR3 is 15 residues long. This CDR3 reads CASSPGQGPNQPQHF. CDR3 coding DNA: TGTGCCAGCAGCCCGGGACAGGGGCCCAATCAGCCCCAGCATTTT. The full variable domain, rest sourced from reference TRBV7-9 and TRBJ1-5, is DTGVSQNPRHKITKRGQNVTFRCDPISEHNRLYWYRQTLGQGPEFLTYFQNEAQLEKSRLLSDRFSAERPKGSFSTLEIQRTEQGDSAMYLCASSPGQGPNQPQHFGDGTRLSIL.

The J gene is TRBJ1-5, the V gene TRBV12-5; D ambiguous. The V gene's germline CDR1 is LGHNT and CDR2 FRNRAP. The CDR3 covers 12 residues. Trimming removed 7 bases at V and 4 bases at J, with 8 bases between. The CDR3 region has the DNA TGTGCTAGTGCCCTGGAGAATCAGCCCCAGCATTTT. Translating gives CASALENQPQHF.

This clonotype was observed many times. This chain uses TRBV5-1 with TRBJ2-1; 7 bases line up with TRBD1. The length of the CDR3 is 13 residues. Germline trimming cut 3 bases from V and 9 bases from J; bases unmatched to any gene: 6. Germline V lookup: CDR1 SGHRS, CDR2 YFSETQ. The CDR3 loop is CASSSTGPREQFF. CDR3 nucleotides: TGCGCCAGCAGCTCGACAGGGCCGCGTGAGCAGTTCTTC.

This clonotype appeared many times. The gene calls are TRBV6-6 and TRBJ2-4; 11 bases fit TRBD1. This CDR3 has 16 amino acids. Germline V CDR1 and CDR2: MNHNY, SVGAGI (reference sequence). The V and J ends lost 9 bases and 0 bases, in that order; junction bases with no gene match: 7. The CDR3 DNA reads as TGTGCCAGTGAGGACAGGGGGCTCCAAGCCAAAAACATTCAGTACTTC. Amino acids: CASEDRGLQAKNIQYF.

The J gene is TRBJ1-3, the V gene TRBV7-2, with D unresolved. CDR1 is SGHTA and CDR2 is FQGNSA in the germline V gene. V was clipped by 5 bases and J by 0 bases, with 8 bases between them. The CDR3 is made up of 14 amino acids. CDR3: CASSTAISGNTIYF. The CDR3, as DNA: TGTGCCAGCAGCACGGCCATCTCTGGAAACACCATATATTTT.

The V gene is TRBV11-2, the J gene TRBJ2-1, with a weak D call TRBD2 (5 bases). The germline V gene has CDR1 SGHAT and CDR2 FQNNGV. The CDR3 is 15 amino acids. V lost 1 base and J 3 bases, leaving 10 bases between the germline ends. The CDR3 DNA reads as TGTGCCAGCAGCTTAGGGTCTAGCAGCTACAATGAGCAGTTCTTC. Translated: CASSLGSSSYNEQFF.

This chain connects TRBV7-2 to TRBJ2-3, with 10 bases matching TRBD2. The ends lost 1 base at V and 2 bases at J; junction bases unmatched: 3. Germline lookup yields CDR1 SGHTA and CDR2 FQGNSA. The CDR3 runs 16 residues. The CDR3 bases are TGTGCCAGCAGCTTAGGTAGCGGGGGGACCACAGATACGCAGTATTTT. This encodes CASSLGSGGTTDTQYF.

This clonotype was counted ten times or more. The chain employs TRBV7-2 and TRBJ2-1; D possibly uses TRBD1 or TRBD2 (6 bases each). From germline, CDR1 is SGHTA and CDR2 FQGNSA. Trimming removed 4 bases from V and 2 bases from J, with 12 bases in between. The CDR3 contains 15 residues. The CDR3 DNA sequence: TGTGCCAGCAGCTATCAAAGGGGGGCCTACAATGAGCAGTTCTTC. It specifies CASSYQRGAYNEQFF.

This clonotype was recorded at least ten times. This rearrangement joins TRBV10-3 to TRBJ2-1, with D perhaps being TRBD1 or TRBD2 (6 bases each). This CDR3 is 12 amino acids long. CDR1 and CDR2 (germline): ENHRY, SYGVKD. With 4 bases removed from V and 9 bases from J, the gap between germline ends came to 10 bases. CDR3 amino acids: CAISGGAAEQFF. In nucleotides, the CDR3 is TGTGCCATCAGTGGGGGGGCCGCTGAGCAGTTCTTC.

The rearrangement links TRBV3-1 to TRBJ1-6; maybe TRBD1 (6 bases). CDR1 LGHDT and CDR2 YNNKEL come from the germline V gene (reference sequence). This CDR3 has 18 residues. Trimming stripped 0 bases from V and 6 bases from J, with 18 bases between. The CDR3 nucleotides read TGTGCCAGCAGCCAAGACCGGCCGATACAGGGATTTAATTCACCCCTCCACTTT. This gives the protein CASSQDRPIQGFNSPLHF.

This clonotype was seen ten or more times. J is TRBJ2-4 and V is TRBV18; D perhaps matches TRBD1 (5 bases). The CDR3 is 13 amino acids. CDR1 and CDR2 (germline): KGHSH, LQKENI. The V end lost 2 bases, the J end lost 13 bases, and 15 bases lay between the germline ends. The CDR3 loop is CASSPDSTGLQYF. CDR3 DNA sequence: TGTGCCAGCTCACCAGACAGTACAGGATTACAGTACTTC. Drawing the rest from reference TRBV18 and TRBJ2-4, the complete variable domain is NAGVMQNPRHLVRRRGQEARLRCSPMKGHSHVYWYRQLPEEGLKFMVYLQKENIIDESGMPKERFSAEFPKEGPSILRIQQVVRGDSAAYFCASSPDSTGLQYFGAGTRLSVL.